The T cell receptor beta chain described here comes from a study of shared clonotypes between healthy human individuals. The CD4+ fraction was divided into a CD45RA+ naive subset and a CD45RA-negative memory subset. Sequenced by immunoSEQ multiplex PCR; TCRdb stores in-frame clones only, minus some. The table records 550,000 to 700,000 clones, around four fifths of them present only once. Germline CDR1 is MDHEN and CDR2 is SYDVKM. The CDR3 has 14 residues. The ends were cut back, 1 base at V and 1 base at J, with 7 bases in the middle. This clone has just one count. The origin of this receptor is a woman under 40 in good health. This chain links TRBV28 with TRBJ1-1; no definite D call. Material: memory CD4+ T cells sorted from blood. As to subset: CD45RA-negative fraction. The CDR3, as DNA: TGTGCCAGCAGTTTATTGGGTCAGAACACTGAAGCTTTCTTT. This gives the protein CASSLLGQNTEAFF.